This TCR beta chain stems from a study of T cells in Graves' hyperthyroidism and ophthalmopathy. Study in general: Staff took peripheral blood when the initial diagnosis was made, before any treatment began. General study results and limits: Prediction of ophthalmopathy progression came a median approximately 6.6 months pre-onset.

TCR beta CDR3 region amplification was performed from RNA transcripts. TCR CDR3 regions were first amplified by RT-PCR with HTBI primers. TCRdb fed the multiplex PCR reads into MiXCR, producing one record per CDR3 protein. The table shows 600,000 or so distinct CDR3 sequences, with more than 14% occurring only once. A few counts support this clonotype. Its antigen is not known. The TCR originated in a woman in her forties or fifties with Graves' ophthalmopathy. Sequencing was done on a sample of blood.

The CDR3 sequence is CASSLNSRLAAYNEQFF. DNA for the CDR3: TGTGCCAGCAGTTTAAATTCAAGACTAGCGGCTTACAATGAGCAGTTCTTC. This sequence joins TRBV12-3 or TRBV12-4 and TRBJ2-1, with TRBD2 matching 9 bases. This CDR3 comprises 17 residues. J gave up 4 bases and V 2 bases, and 9 bases lay outside the gene matches.